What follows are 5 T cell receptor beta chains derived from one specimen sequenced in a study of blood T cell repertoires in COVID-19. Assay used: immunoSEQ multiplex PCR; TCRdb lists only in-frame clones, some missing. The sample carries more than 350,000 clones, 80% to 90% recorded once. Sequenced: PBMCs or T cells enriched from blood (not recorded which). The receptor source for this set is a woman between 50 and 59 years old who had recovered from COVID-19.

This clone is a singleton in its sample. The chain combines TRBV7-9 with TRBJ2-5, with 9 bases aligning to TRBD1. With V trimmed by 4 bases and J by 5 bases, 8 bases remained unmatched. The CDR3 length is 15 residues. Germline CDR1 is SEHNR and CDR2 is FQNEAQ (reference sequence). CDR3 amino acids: CASSSTGGAGETQYF. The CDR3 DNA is TGTGCCAGCAGCTCAACAGGGGGCGCTGGGGAGACCCAGTACTTC.

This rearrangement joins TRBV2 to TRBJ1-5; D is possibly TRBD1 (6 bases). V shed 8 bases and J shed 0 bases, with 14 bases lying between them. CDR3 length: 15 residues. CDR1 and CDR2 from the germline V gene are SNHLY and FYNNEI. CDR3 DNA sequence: TGTGCCAGCCGCGAGGACAGTTATAGCAATCAGCCCCAGCATTTT. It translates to CASREDSYSNQPQHF.

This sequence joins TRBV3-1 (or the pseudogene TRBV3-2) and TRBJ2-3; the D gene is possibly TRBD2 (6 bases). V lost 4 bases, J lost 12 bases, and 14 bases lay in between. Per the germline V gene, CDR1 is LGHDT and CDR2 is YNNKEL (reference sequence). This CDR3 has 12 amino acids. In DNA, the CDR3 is TGTGCCAGCAGCCGCGGGGAACTGATTCAGTATTTT. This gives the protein CASSRGELIQYF.

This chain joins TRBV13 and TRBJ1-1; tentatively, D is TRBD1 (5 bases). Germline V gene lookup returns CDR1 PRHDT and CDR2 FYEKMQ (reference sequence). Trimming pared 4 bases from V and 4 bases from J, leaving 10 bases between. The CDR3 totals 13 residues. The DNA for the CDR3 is TGTGCCAGCAGCTCAACAGGTGGCACTGAAGCTTTCTTT. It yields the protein CASSSTGGTEAFF.

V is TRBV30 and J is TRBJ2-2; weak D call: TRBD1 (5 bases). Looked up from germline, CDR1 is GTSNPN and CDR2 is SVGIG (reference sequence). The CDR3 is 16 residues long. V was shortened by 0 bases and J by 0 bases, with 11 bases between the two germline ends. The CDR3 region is CAWSVRGASNTGELFF. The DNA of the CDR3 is TGTGCCTGGAGTGTACGTGGGGCTTCGAACACCGGGGAGCTGTTTTTT.